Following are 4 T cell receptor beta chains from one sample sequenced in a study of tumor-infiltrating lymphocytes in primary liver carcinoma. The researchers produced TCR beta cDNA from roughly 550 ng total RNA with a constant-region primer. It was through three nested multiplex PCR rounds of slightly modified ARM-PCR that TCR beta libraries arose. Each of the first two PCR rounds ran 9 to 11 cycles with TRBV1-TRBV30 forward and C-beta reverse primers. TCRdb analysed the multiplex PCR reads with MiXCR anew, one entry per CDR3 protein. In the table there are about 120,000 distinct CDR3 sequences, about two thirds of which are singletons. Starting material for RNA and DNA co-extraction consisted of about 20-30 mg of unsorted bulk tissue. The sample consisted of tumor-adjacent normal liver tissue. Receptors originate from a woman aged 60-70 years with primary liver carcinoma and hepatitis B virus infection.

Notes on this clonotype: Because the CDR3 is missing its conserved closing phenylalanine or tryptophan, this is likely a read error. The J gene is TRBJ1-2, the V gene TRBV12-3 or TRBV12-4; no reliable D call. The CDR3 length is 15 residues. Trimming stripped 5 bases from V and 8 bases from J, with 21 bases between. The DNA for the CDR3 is TGTGCCAGCAGTGTTCGGACGATTGGAGCGACGGGCTACACCTTA. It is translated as CASSVRTIGATGYTL.

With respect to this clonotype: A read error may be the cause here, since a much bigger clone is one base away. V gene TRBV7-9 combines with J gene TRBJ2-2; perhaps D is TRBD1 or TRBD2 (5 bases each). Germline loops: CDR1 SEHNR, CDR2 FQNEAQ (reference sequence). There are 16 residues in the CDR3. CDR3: CASSRRVGANTGELLF. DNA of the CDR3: TGTGCCAGCAGCCGCCGGGTTGGGGCGAACACCGGGGAGCTGCTTTTT.

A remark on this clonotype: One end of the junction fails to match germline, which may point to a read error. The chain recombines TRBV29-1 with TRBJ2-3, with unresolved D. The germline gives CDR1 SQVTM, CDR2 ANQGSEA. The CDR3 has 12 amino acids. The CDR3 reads CSIEDSWDAQYF. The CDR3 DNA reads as TGCAGCATTGAAGACTCATGGGATGCGCAGTATTTT.

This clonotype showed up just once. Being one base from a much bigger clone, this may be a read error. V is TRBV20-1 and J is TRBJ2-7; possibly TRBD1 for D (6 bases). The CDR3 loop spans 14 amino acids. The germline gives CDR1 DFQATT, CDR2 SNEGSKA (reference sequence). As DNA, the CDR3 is TGCAGTGTTAGAGATCGGGAAGGGGGCTACGAGCAGTACTTC. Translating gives CSVRDREGGYEQYF.